The sequence of this TCR beta chain was determined in a study of circulating and synovial CD4+ cells in juvenile arthritis (dated by TCRdb to 2013 to 2014). As for the study more broadly: Within each patient, the study compared the TCRbeta CDR3 repertoires of three groups: circulating HLA-DR+ CD4 T cells, bulk blood CD4 T cells, and synovial CD4 T cells. The goal of the repertoire sequencing was to confirm that synovial clonotypes were enriched in a circulating synovial-like CD4 T cell subset.

To note about this clone: It has no known antigen specificity. The input lacks base qualities; no much larger clone sits a single base away.

The protocol used for the library was the immunoSEQ multiplex PCR assay. TCRbeta CDR3 sequencing was carried out by an external provider as a commercial service. The original pipeline was this. Productive nucleotide sequences and amino acid sequences obtained through in silico translation were used in the analyses. Diversity was quantified by Renyi entropy over a range of alpha values, with sample size equalised by taking the median of 200 repeated subsamples. For clustering, the distance between each pair of repertoires was computed as one minus the Chao-modified Jaccard index, which corrected for under-sampling. Frequency-weighted overlap with synovial clonotypes was computed over 200 sample sizes, 200 draws without replacement each, and reported at the smaller sample's size. The source is immuneACCESS, and TCRdb retained only in-frame sequences with V and J called. Part of the clones is not carried over; for the studies checked, unresolved V genes explain less than half of this, and the remainder is unexplained. V, J and clone size are taken as reported in that table, and D and trimming were inferred from the DNA itself. For this sample the table gives 15,000 or so clones, of which around nine tenths were detected only once. The ten largest clones add up to 0.73% of the sample.

Paper-wide results and their limitations: Circulating pathogenic-like lymphocytes were found to cluster with synovial T cells, and a substantially higher fraction of CDR3 sequences was shared with synovium by circulating pathogenic-like lymphocytes than by bulk blood. The difference between circulating pathogenic-like lymphocytes and bulk blood T cells was not detected by traditional Vbeta family usage analysis. Synovial and circulating pathogenic-like lymphocyte repertoires were less diverse than bulk blood CD4 repertoires, with some CPL samples as oligoclonal as synovium. Because T cell genome counts in CPL samples and bulk blood CD4 samples differed by at least an order of magnitude, sample-size effects were addressed. Since overlap with synovium went up as sequencing depth increased, the measured fractions of shared clonotypes likely underestimated the full repertoire overlap.

The sequenced samples came from patients who had active juvenile idiopathic arthritis. Sorting was carried out immediately after cells were thawed, and dead cells were excluded with Live/Dead Fixable Near-IR Stain. CDR1 and CDR2 (MNHEY, SMNVEV) derive from the germline V gene (reference sequence). Measured from the cysteine to the phenylalanine, the CDR3 is 18 residues long. Solely the CDR3 DNA is kept, with 54 bases framed from the first base. V loses 4 bases at its end and J loses 2 bases; junction bases beyond the gene matches: 11. Rearrangement joined TRBV27 to TRBJ2-2, and 9 junction bases match TRBD2. Sequencing was performed on CD4+ T cells from blood. The clonotype comes from a human donor with juvenile idiopathic arthritis. The sequenced DNA: TGTGCCAGCAGTTCCCCCTGGGGTAGCGGGAGTAACACCGGGGAGCTGTTTTTT. Its coded protein is CASSSPWGSGSNTGELFF.